This T cell receptor beta chain was captured by sequencing in a study of T cell clonotyping in hematopoietic cell transplantation. Broader study findings: Broader posttransplant TCR repertoire diversity was predicted by graft donor and pretransplant recipient Inverse Simpson Index values. Cells were unsorted, so CD4 and CD8 contributions were not separated. Pathologically expanded recipient clonotypes increased progressively from day 30 to day 180 as diversity fell.

CDR1 is MRHNA and CDR2 is SNTAGT in the germline V gene. V lost 5 bases and J lost 2; bases outside the gene matches: 7. The CDR3 runs 15 residues. Method: immunoSEQ multiplex PCR; TCRdb's copy keeps in-frame clones and lacks some. Among about 21,000 clones, roughly 90% were seen once, and the ten largest hold about 4%. As to time point: recipient sample about 28 days before transplant, after cytoreduction. Samples: about 28 days before transplant, then days 30, 100 and 180 after. This clone occurred once. The target antigen is unknown. The sequence derives from a man younger than 30 with biphenotypic leukemia. Some clones in this sample may be carry-over from other donors' samples. The specimen comprised peripheral blood mononuclear cells, sampled before stem cell transplant. V gene TRBV6-4 combines with J gene TRBJ2-3; 7 nucleotides agree with TRBD1. The CDR3, as DNA: TGTGCCAGCAGTTTTACCGGGACAGCCACAGATACGCAGTATTTT. Its protein is CASSFTGTATDTQYF.